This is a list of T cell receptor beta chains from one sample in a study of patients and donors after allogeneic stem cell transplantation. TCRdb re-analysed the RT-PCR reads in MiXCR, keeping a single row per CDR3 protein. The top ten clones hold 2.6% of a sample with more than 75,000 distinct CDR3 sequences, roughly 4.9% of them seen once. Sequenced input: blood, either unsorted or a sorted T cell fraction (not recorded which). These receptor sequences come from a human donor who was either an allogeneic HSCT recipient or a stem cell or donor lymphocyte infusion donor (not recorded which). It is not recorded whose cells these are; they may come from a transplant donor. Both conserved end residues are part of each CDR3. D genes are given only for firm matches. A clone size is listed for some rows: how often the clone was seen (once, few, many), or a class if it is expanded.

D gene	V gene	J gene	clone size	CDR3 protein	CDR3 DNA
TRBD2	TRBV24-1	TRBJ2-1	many	CATSDSGRSGNEQFF	TGTGCCACCAGTGATAGCGGGAGATCTGGCAATGAGCAGTTCTTC
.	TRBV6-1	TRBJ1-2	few	CASSRQADRPYTF	TGTGCCAGCAGCCGACAGGCGGACAGACCTTACACCTTC
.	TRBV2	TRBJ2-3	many	CASRAGTSADTQYF	TGTGCCAGCCGAGCCGGGACCTCGGCAGATACGCAGTATTTT
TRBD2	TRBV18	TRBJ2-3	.	CASSQGTSGSSDTQYF	TGTGCCAGCTCACAAGGGACTAGCGGGAGCTCAGATACGCAGTATTTT
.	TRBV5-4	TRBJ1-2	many	CASRKSGSDYGYTF	TGTGCCAGCCGCAAGTCTGGATCAGACTATGGCTACACCTTC
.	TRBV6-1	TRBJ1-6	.	CASSELSNSPLHF	TGTGCCAGCAGTGAACTCTCTAATTCACCCCTCCACTTT
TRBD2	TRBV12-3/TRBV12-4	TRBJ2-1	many	CASSIRLAGGDEQFF	TGTGCCAGCAGTATTAGACTAGCGGGAGGGGATGAGCAGTTCTTC
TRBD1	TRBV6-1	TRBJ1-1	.	CASSDAGTGHTEAFF	TGTGCCAGCAGTGACGCCGGGACAGGGCACACTGAAGCTTTCTTT
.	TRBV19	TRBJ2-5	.	CASSILGREETQYF	TGTGCCAGTAGTATCTTGGGACGGGAAGAGACCCAGTACTTC
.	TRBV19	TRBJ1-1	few	CASSIADTVNTEAFF	TGTGCCAGTAGTATAGCGGACACAGTGAACACTGAAGCTTTCTTT
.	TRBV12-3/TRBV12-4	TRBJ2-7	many	CASSQDSHEQYF	TGTGCCAGCAGCCAGGACTCCCACGAGCAGTACTTC
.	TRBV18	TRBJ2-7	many	CASSSKGGGYEQYF	TGTGCCAGCTCGTCCAAGGGGGGGGGCTACGAGCAGTACTTC
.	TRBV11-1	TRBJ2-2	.	CASSPLGGPGELFF	TGTGCCAGCAGCCCCTTGGGGGGGCCCGGGGAGCTGTTTTTT
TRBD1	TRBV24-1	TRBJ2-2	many	CATGTENTGELFF	TGTGCCACCGGGACAGAGAACACCGGGGAGCTGTTTTTT
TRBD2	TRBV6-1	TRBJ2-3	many	CASSPTSGRGQDTQYF	TGTGCCAGCAGTCCTACTAGCGGGAGGGGTCAGGATACGCAGTATTTT